These 20 T cell receptor beta chains share one sample of origin, sequenced in a study of naive and memory T cell subsets. General study findings and limits: Naive repertoires, especially CD8, held a few larger clonotypes, possibly memory cells re-expressing CD45RA.

Both TRBC1 and TRBC2 were covered by a beta constant-region primer of two equimolar oligonucleotides. Ligated cDNA was amplified by four rounds of PCR with nested alpha and beta constant-region primers and SP2. One entry per CDR3 protein results from TCRdb running MiXCR on the UMI-ligation and nested PCR reads. The table records 85,000 to 130,000 distinct CDR3 sequences, 13% to 15% of them present only once. These receptors have no known antigen. Input material: naive CD8+ T cells from blood. The receptor set was obtained from a human donor in good health.

This clonotype was found many times. The rearrangement joins TRBV20-1 to TRBJ2-7, with D tentatively TRBD1 (6 bases). The CDR3 spans 13 residues. V was pared by 5 bases and J by 0 bases, with 11 bases between. Germline-derived CDR1 and CDR2 are DFQATT and SNEGSKA (reference sequence). The CDR3 protein is CSASTGTSYEQYF. CDR3 nucleotide sequence: TGCAGTGCTTCAACAGGGACCTCCTACGAGCAGTACTTC.

This clonotype has at least ten counts. CDR3 sequence: CSASPIRQGTWGTQYF. CDR3 coding DNA: TGCAGTGCTAGTCCAATTAGACAGGGGACATGGGGGACCCAGTACTTC. The chain links TRBV20-1 to TRBJ2-5, with 8 bases aligning to TRBD1. The V segment lost 3 bases and the J segment 7 bases; nucleotides outside the gene matches: 16. Germline CDR1 DFQATT, CDR2 SNEGSKA (reference sequence). This CDR3 contains 16 residues.

This clonotype was seen repeatedly, ten times or more. The J gene is TRBJ2-1, the V gene TRBV7-9; 9 nucleotides align to TRBD2. CDR3 length: 14 residues. The junction had 5 bases not matched to a gene; V was cut back by 11 bases and J by 0 bases. CDR1 is SEHNR and CDR2 is FQNEAQ in the germline V gene (reference sequence). The CDR3 region is CAAATSGSYNEQFF. In nucleotides, the CDR3 is TGTGCCGCTGCGACTAGCGGCTCCTACAATGAGCAGTTCTTC. The full variable domain, in which reference TRBV7-9 and TRBJ2-1 provide the parts outside the CDR3, is DTGVSQNPRHKITKRGQNVTFRCDPISEHNRLYWYRQTLGQGPEFLTYFQNEAQLEKSRLLSDRFSAERPKGSFSTLEIQRTEQGDSAMYLCAAATSGSYNEQFFGPGTRLTVL.

This CDR3 is CAVSGGANYEQYF. The CDR3 DNA reads as TGTGCCGTCTCGGGAGGGGCAAACTACGAGCAGTACTTC. The chain recombines TRBV15 with TRBJ2-7; 8 bases are a match to TRBD2. V trimming: 11 bases; J trimming: 3 bases; junction bases outside the gene matches: 9. CDR1 and CDR2 from the germline V gene are LNHNV and YYDKDF (reference sequence). This CDR3 region has 13 residues.

The table lists this clonotype with many counts. The chain combines TRBV7-2 with TRBJ2-2, with 7 bases fitting TRBD1. The CDR3 is 13 residues long. Germline V gene sequence: CDR1 SGHTA, CDR2 FQGNSA. V lost 5 bases to trimming and J lost 7 bases; unmatched junction nucleotides: 4. The CDR3 spells CASSVYRGGELFF. The CDR3 coding sequence is TGTGCCAGCAGCGTCTACAGGGGCGGGGAGCTGTTTTTT.

This clonotype showed up just a few times. CDR3 sequence reads: CASGVGAGGPPTDTQYF. The CDR3 nucleotides read TGTGCCAGCGGCGTCGGAGCGGGAGGGCCTCCCACAGATACGCAGTATTTT. The chain recombines TRBV7-2 with TRBJ2-3, with 10 bases matching TRBD2. The CDR3 spans 17 residues. V was clipped by 8 bases and J by 2 bases; unmatched bases: 13. Germline lookup yields CDR1 SGHTA and CDR2 FQGNSA.

This rearrangement joins TRBV12-3 or TRBV12-4 to TRBJ2-7, with 10 bases fitting TRBD2. V gave up 3 bases and J gave up 2 bases; unmatched junction bases: 10. This CDR3 has 17 residues. The CDR3 is CASSFGLAGAPTYEQYF. The CDR3 DNA reads as TGTGCCAGCAGTTTTGGTCTAGCGGGAGCCCCAACCTACGAGCAGTACTTC.

Only a few counts were recorded for this clonotype. The CDR3 DNA reads as TGTGCCAGCAGCCAAGAATTTGGGACCACGGATTCGGTCACCGGGGAGCTGTTTTTT. As protein: CASSQEFGTTDSVTGELFF. The rearrangement uses TRBV14 and TRBJ2-2; either TRBD1 or TRBD2 may supply D (5 bases each). V lost 0 bases to trimming and J lost 4 bases, with 21 bases between them. This CDR3 spans 19 amino acids. Germline V lookup: CDR1 SGHDN, CDR2 FVKESK.

This clonotype was seen a handful of times. V and J are TRBV28 and TRBJ2-1, with TRBD2 matching 9 bases. This CDR3 has 16 residues. The V segment lost 0 bases and the J segment 4 bases; nucleotides outside the gene matches: 4. CDR1 and CDR2 from the germline V gene are MDHEN and SYDVKM. CDR3 coding DNA: TGTGCCAGCAGTTTATGGGCGGGAGGGGAGTACAATGAGCAGTTCTTC. This sequence encodes CASSLWAGGEYNEQFF.

This clonotype was recorded a few times. The genes are TRBV5-1 and TRBJ2-4, with D perhaps TRBD1 or TRBD2 (6 bases each). V lost 0 bases, J lost 1 base, and 23 bases lay in between. The CDR3 totals 20 residues. The germline CDR1 and CDR2 sequences are SGHRS and YFSETQ. The CDR3 nucleotides read TGCGCCAGCAGCTTGGGGGACCAATGGGGGGCGCAGCTGGCCAAAAACATTCAGTACTTC. This gives the protein CASSLGDQWGAQLAKNIQYF.

The genes are TRBV7-9 and TRBJ2-5, with D perhaps TRBD2 (5 bases). Trimming removed 4 bases at V and 5 bases at J, with 14 bases between. The CDR3 totals 14 residues. Germline CDR1 and CDR2: SEHNR and FQNEAQ (reference sequence). The chain's CDR3 is CASSSGSSWETQYF. DNA for the CDR3: TGTGCCAGCAGCTCGGGGAGTTCGTGGGAGACCCAGTACTTC.

Here the CDR3 reads CAISVGTEAFF. The CDR3 DNA follows: TGTGCCATCAGTGTCGGCACTGAAGCTTTCTTT. The gene calls are TRBV10-3 and TRBJ1-1; D is uncertain. The CDR3 contains 11 residues. The V gene's germline CDR1 is ENHRY and CDR2 SYGVKD. The V gene lost 4 bases and the J gene lost 4 bases, with 4 bases spanning the gap.

The chain combines TRBV12-3 or TRBV12-4 with TRBJ2-6, with D possibly matching TRBD2 (6 bases). V lost 7 bases to trimming and J lost 3 bases, with 16 bases between them. The CDR3 has 16 amino acids. The CDR3 nucleotides read TGTGCCAGCACTCCATGGAGGGAAGTTGGGGCCAACGTCCTGACTTTC. This gives the protein CASTPWREVGANVLTF.

The chain is built from TRBV12-3 or TRBV12-4 and TRBJ2-1; D unclear. V was clipped by 6 bases and J by 3 bases, with 6 bases between them. CDR3 size: 12 residues. The CDR3 is CASSRNYNEQFF. Written as DNA, the CDR3 is TGTGCCAGCAGCCGCAACTACAATGAGCAGTTCTTC.

This clonotype was seen a few times. The V and J genes are TRBV4-3 and TRBJ2-1; possible D gene TRBD1, 6 bases. Germline assignment: CDR1 LGHNA and CDR2 YSLEER. Trimming took off 3 bases at V and 8 bases at J, with 14 bases between the two ends. There are 14 residues in the CDR3. The CDR3 bases are TGCGCCAGCAGCCAGCTCCAGGGGTCGGATGAGCAGTTCTTC. The encoded protein is CASSQLQGSDEQFF.

J is TRBJ2-5 and V is TRBV4-3; weak D call: TRBD1 (5 bases). CDR1 is LGHNA and CDR2 is YSLEER in the germline V gene. Trimming took off 1 base at V and 7 bases at J, with 19 bases between the two ends. The CDR3 extends over 16 amino acids. DNA of the CDR3: TGCGCCAGCAGCCAAGCCTTAGACAGAGCCGTCGGGACCCAGTACTTC. It specifies CASSQALDRAVGTQYF.

The chain couples TRBV28 to TRBJ2-3; D might be TRBD1 or TRBD2, each matching 5 bases. CDR1 is MDHEN, CDR2 SYDVKM, per germline. V was pared by 0 bases and J by 3 bases, with 16 bases between. This CDR3 contains 17 residues. CDR3 sequence: CASSLWELGEGTDTQYF. In nucleotides, the CDR3 is TGTGCCAGCAGTTTATGGGAGCTGGGTGAGGGGACAGATACGCAGTATTTT.

This clonotype was counted a few times. The DNA for the CDR3 is TGCAGTGCTGCCAAACCAGGGCTTGGGAACACTGAAGCTTTCTTT. Translating it yields CSAAKPGLGNTEAFF. This chain connects TRBV20-1 to TRBJ1-1, with D possibly being TRBD1 (5 bases). There are 15 residues in the CDR3. Germline CDR1 reads DFQATT; CDR2 reads SNEGSKA (reference sequence). V lost 5 bases and J 1 base, leaving 17 bases between the germline ends.

The V call is TRBV21-1, the J call TRBJ2-7; TRBD1 reflects the table's D call only, with no check against the DNA. TRBV21-1 is classified as a pseudogene. The CDR3 is made up of 14 amino acids. CDR3 DNA sequence: TGTGCCAGCAGCAAACCGGGACAGGGCTACGAGCAGTACTTC. It translates to CASSKPGQGYEQYF.

The rearrangement links TRBV3-1 to TRBJ1-2; D not resolved. This CDR3 has 14 residues. Trimming removed 1 base from V and 0 bases from J, with 6 bases in between. Germline loops: CDR1 LGHDT, CDR2 YNNKEL (reference sequence). The CDR3 reads CASSQGPTNYGYTF. The CDR3 DNA reads as TGTGCCAGCAGCCAAGGACCTACTAACTATGGCTACACCTTC.